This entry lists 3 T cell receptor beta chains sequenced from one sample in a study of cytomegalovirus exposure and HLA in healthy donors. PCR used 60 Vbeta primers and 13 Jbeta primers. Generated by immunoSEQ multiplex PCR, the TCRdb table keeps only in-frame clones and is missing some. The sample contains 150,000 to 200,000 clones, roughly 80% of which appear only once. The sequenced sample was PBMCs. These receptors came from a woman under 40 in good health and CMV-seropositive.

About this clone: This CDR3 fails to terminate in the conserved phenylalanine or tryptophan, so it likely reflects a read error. CDR3 residues: CASSPMMGDYGYTL. Written as DNA, the CDR3 is TGTGCCAGCAGTCCGATGATGGGGGACTATGGCTACACCCTC. The chain is built from TRBV27 and TRBJ1-2; D is perhaps TRBD1 (5 bases). This CDR3 has 14 amino acids. CDR1 MNHEY and CDR2 SMNVEV come from the germline V gene (reference sequence). Trimming stripped 5 bases from V and 3 bases from J, with 13 bases between.

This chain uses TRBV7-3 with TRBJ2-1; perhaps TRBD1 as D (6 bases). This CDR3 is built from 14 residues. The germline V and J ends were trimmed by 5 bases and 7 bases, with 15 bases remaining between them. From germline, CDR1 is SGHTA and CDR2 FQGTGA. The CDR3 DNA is TGTGCCAGCAGCCTGACAGGCCCTGCGAATGAGCAGTTCTTC. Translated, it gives CASSLTGPANEQFF.

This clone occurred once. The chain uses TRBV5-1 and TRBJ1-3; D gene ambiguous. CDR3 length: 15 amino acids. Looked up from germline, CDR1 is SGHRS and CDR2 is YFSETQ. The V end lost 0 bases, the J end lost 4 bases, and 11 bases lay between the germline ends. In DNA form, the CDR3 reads TGCGCCAGCAGCTTGGCCTGGACTGAGGGAAACACCATATATTTT. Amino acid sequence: CASSLAWTEGNTIYF.